The subject of this entry is one TCR beta chain. The clone's antigen remains unknown. No much larger clone is present one base from it, and per-base qualities are unavailable. The CDR3 measures 11 amino acids from cysteine to phenylalanine. Only the CDR3 DNA is retained, 33 bases long and in frame from the first base. CDR1 and CDR2, per the germline V gene, are SQVTM and ANQGSEA. Deletion took 8 bases off V and 6 bases off J, with a span of 11 bases between the germline ends. The trial excluded patients who had a history of autoimmune disease or were on systemic immunosuppression. In every dose cohort, peripheral blood was drawn for TCR sequencing at baseline, cycle 4 day 1, and cycle 7 day 1. The samples were taken from a phase I, first-in-human, multicenter, open-label dose-escalation trial of ivuxolimab. Adults with locally advanced or metastatic head and neck squamous cell, hepatocellular, melanoma or renal cell carcinoma were enrolled in the trial. Before TCR sequencing, CD4+ T cells and CD8+ T cells from peripheral blood were sorted into separate populations.

This specimen belongs to a study of OX40 agonist ivuxolimab in advanced cancers. Background for the entire study: Ivuxolimab, which targeted the costimulatory receptor OX40 (CD134), was an agonistic, fully human IgG2 monoclonal antibody. The paper covers the monotherapy dose-escalation part of the phase I ivuxolimab trial, which included N of about 56 patients. The point of sequencing TCRbeta in the periphery was to test whether ivuxolimab changed TCR sequence diversity and drove clonal T-cell expansion. Of the approximately 50 dose-escalation patients, hepatocellular carcinoma was present in approximately 20, melanoma in around 15, renal cell carcinoma in 9 and head and neck cancer in 9. Patients were allowed to have had prior anti-PD-1, anti-PD-L1 or anti-CTLA-4 therapy, and around 37% of the dose-escalation patients had previously received checkpoint inhibitors. Intravenous ivuxolimab was administered to patients every 2 weeks at six dose levels: 0.01, 0.1, 0.3, 1.5, 3 and 10 mg/kg. In the dose-escalation cohort, 82.7% of patients were male, and the mean age was roughly 60 years, with a range of roughly 20 to 85. Partial responses occurred in three dose-escalation patients: two with cutaneous melanoma and one with hepatocellular carcinoma. Overall study results and their limits: Partial responders in the 0.1-3.0 mg/kg groups had among the lowest normalized peripheral clonal expansion, especially among CD8+ T cells. At doses of 0.1 to 3.0 mg/kg, clonal expansion of both CD4+ and CD8+ blood T cells was observed from baseline to week 6. The antigen specificity of the clonally expanded peripheral T cells was not determined. Low levels of normalized T-cell clonal expansion were also seen in some patients who did not respond. After ivuxolimab, more expanded clones were found on average in CD8+ T cells than in CD4+ T cells.

Genomic DNA was extracted from sorted cells for sequencing of the TCRbeta CDR3 region. The immunoSEQ Assay was used to sequence the TCRbeta CDR3 regions. The table comes from immuneACCESS by way of TCRdb, which keeps in-frame sequences with V and J called. Part of the clones is missing from these tables; in studies checked, under half for an unresolved V gene and the rest for unknown reasons. The table for this sample lists more than 45,000 clones; 60% to 80% of them were counted only once. The ten top clones hold roughly 2% of the sample. The chain links TRBV29-1 with TRBJ2-4; 5 matching bases give a weak D call of TRBD2. This TCR came from an adult with an advanced solid tumor such as melanoma, head and neck, liver or kidney cancer. Material: CD4+ or CD8+ T cells sorted from blood, obtained in a trial of the OX40 agonist ivuxolimab. The CDR3 in this case is CSIREGNIQYF. In nucleotide form, the sequence is TGCAGCATCCGGGAAGGAAACATTCAGTACTTC.